Below are 24 T cell receptor beta chains sequenced from a single sample in a study of shared clonotypes between healthy human individuals. Profiled with immunoSEQ multiplex PCR; TCRdb holds only in-frame clones, not every one. The repertoire has about 2.2 million clones, 85% to 95% of them found once; the top ten carry around 1.7%. Naive CD8 cells lacked CD45RO and underwent positive selection for CCR7, leaving out terminally differentiated effector memory CD45RA+ cells. The sequenced sample consisted of naive CD8+ T cells from PBMCs. The receptors originated from a man between 18 and 29 years old in good health. Some clones in this sample may be carry-over from other donors' samples.

The V and J genes are TRBV27 and TRBJ2-7; D ambiguous. CDR3 length: 12 amino acids. The germline V and J ends were trimmed by 5 bases and 10 bases, with 15 bases remaining between them. Per germline, CDR1 MNHEY and CDR2 SMNVEV (reference sequence). In nucleotides, the CDR3 is TGTGCCAGCAGTAGCCGGCGGTCTCGCCAGTACTTC. It yields the protein CASSSRRSRQYF.

The J gene is TRBJ2-1, the V gene TRBV29-1, with 10 bases lining up with TRBD1. The length of the CDR3 is 13 residues. The ends lost 6 bases at V and 9 bases at J; junction bases unmatched: 8. The germline V gene encodes CDR1 SQVTM and CDR2 ANQGSEA. The DNA for the CDR3 is TGCAGCGTCGCCGGGACAGGGGTTGTTGAGCAGTTCTTC. Protein product: CSVAGTGVVEQFF.

The chain links TRBV6-1 to TRBJ1-2; D gene unclear. V was shortened by 1 base and J by 3 bases, with 9 bases between the two germline ends. This CDR3 region has 14 residues. Germline V gene sequence: CDR1 MNHNS, CDR2 SASEGT. The CDR3 nucleotides are TGTGCCAGCAGTGAAGTCCGAGGGTACTATGGCTACACCTTC. Translation: CASSEVRGYYGYTF.

V usage is TRBV11-2 and J usage is TRBJ1-5; unclear D gene. V was pared by 5 bases and J by 0 bases, with 11 bases between. The CDR3 covers 15 residues. In germline, CDR1 is SGHAT, CDR2 FQNNGV. CDR3 coding DNA: TGTGCCAGCAGCCCTGATGTGGGTAGCAATCAGCCCCAGCATTTT. Translation: CASSPDVGSNQPQHF.

This chain connects TRBV5-4 to TRBJ2-2; no clear D gene. This CDR3 has 14 amino acids. V shed 4 bases and J shed 3 bases, with 10 bases lying between them. Germline assignment: CDR1 SGHNT and CDR2 YYREEE (reference sequence). In nucleotides, the CDR3 is TGTGCCAGCAGCCCGGAAGGATACACCGGGGAGCTGTTTTTT. It yields the protein CASSPEGYTGELFF.

This clone came up once. The chain uses TRBV30 and TRBJ2-1, with 7 bases lining up with TRBD2. The CDR3 loop spans 14 amino acids. Germline CDR1 and CDR2: GTSNPN and SVGIG (reference sequence). V gave up 2 bases and J gave up 8 bases; unmatched junction bases: 9. The CDR3 region is CAWSKLARVDEQFF. In DNA, the CDR3 is TGTGCCTGGAGTAAACTAGCGCGAGTCGATGAGCAGTTCTTC.

The J gene is TRBJ2-7, the V gene TRBV7-2; the D is unclear. The V gene's germline CDR1 is SGHTA and CDR2 FQGNSA. This CDR3 region has 13 residues. V was shortened by 8 bases and J by 2 bases, with 13 bases between the two germline ends. The CDR3 spells CASGPLETYEQYF. The CDR3 region has the DNA TGTGCCAGCGGACCATTGGAAACCTACGAGCAGTACTTC.

The chain recombines TRBV27 with TRBJ2-7; the D is unclear. Between the trimmed V and J ends, which lost 7 bases and 4 bases, there was a span of 11 bases. The CDR3 runs to 12 residues. Germline loops: CDR1 MNHEY, CDR2 SMNVEV (reference sequence). CDR3 DNA: TGTGCCAGCACTAACAAGAAATACGAGCAGTACTTC. Its translation: CASTNKKYEQYF.

The J gene is TRBJ2-1, the V gene TRBV4-3; D is uncertain. Germline CDR1 LGHNA, CDR2 YSLEER. The ends were cut back, 1 base at V and 1 base at J, with 8 bases in the middle. The CDR3 loop spans 15 amino acids. CDR3 sequence (DNA): TGCGCCAGCAGCCAAGCCTATAGATCCTACAATGAGCAGTTCTTC. This translates into CASSQAYRSYNEQFF.

The CDR3, as DNA: TGTGCCAGCAGCCGACTAGCGGGAGACAACACCGGGGAGCTGTTTTTT. Translating gives CASSRLAGDNTGELFF. This chain uses TRBV7-9 with TRBJ2-2, with 12 bases identical to TRBD2. The ends lost 5 bases at V and 2 bases at J; junction bases unmatched: 3. The CDR3 is 16 residues long. Germline assignment: CDR1 SEHNR and CDR2 FQNEAQ (reference sequence). Using reference TRBV7-9 and TRBJ2-2 for the parts outside the CDR3, the full variable domain is DTGVSQNPRHKITKRGQNVTFRCDPISEHNRLYWYRQTLGQGPEFLTYFQNEAQLEKSRLLSDRFSAERPKGSFSTLEIQRTEQGDSAMYLCASSRLAGDNTGELFFGEGSRLTVL.

The rearrangement links TRBV7-9 to TRBJ2-3, with TRBD2 matching over 12 bases. Germline assignment: CDR1 SEHNR and CDR2 FQNEAQ (reference sequence). J lost 0 bases, V lost 5 bases, and 6 bases had no gene match. The CDR3 runs to 17 residues. CDR3 region: CASSPRTSGNSTDTQYF. The CDR3 DNA follows: TGTGCCAGCAGCCCGCGGACTAGCGGGAATAGCACAGATACGCAGTATTTT.

This rearrangement joins TRBV28 to TRBJ2-2, with 8 bases matching TRBD1. The CDR3 covers 16 residues. Germline-derived CDR1 and CDR2 are MDHEN and SYDVKM. Trimming removed 2 bases from V and 7 bases from J; junction bases left unmatched: 9. The CDR3 region is CASSLENRGFYGELFF. CDR3 nucleotide sequence: TGTGCCAGCAGTTTAGAAAACAGGGGGTTTTACGGGGAGCTGTTTTTT.

DNA of the CDR3: TGTGCCAGCAGCAGACAGGGGCGGGTCAGGGAAAAACTGTTTTTT. It specifies CASSRQGRVREKLFF. The chain joins TRBV9 to TRBJ1-4, with 8 positions matching TRBD1. Trimming removed 4 bases from V and 8 bases from J; junction bases left unmatched: 10. The CDR3 extends over 15 amino acids. CDR1 and CDR2 (germline): SGDLS, YYNGEE.

The chain uses TRBV29-1 and TRBJ1-1; D remains ambiguous. CDR3 length: 10 residues. Trimming took off 3 bases at V and 8 bases at J, with 7 bases between the two ends. Germline V gene lookup returns CDR1 SQVTM and CDR2 ANQGSEA. The DNA for the CDR3 is TGCAGCGTTGAGGGGATCGAAGCTTTCTTT. It is translated as CSVEGIEAFF.

The rearrangement links TRBV30 to TRBJ2-2; the match to TRBD1 covers 7 bases. This CDR3 is built from 17 residues. V was clipped by 5 bases and J by 5 bases; unmatched bases: 17. Germline CDR1 GTSNPN, CDR2 SVGIG (reference sequence). CDR3 DNA: TGTGCCTGGCGCGGGTACAGGGAGACAGGGCGGACCGGGGAGCTGTTTTTT. It encodes CAWRGYRETGRTGELFF.

The CDR3 spells CASSSSRSASSYEQYF. The CDR3 DNA is TGTGCCAGCAGTTCCTCCAGGAGCGCGAGCTCCTACGAGCAGTACTTC. The chain has TRBV27 and TRBJ2-7; no reliable D call. V lost 4 bases, J lost 0 bases, and 16 bases lay in between. Per germline, CDR1 MNHEY and CDR2 SMNVEV (reference sequence). The CDR3 has 16 residues.

J is TRBJ2-1 and V is TRBV9; 11 bases are a match to TRBD1. The V gene end was trimmed by 3 bases and the J gene end by 8 bases; junction bases not matched to a gene: 7. CDR1 SGDLS and CDR2 YYNGEE come from the germline V gene. This CDR3 is 15 amino acids long. CDR3 DNA: TGTGCCAGCAGCGCCCGGGACAGGGGGGGTGATGAGCAGTTCTTC. Translation: CASSARDRGGDEQFF.

This clone was seen more than once but under ten times. This chain's CDR3 is CASSYTGVTGELFF. In DNA, the CDR3 is TGTGCCAGCAGCTACACGGGGGTAACCGGGGAGCTGTTTTTT. This chain connects TRBV7-9 to TRBJ2-2; maybe TRBD2 (6 bases). Trimming shortened V by 4 bases and J by 5 bases, and 11 bases separated the two germline ends. The CDR3 sequence is 14 residues long. CDR1 and CDR2 from the germline V gene are SEHNR and FQNEAQ (reference sequence). The full variable domain, rest sourced from reference TRBV7-9 and TRBJ2-2, is DTGVSQNPRHKITKRGQNVTFRCDPISEHNRLYWYRQTLGQGPEFLTYFQNEAQLEKSRLLSDRFSAERPKGSFSTLEIQRTEQGDSAMYLCASSYTGVTGELFFGEGSRLTVL.

V is TRBV5-1 and J is TRBJ1-2; D not resolved. Per germline, CDR1 SGHRS and CDR2 YFSETQ. Trimming took 2 bases from V and 5 from J, leaving 10 bases between them. The CDR3 is 13 residues long. The CDR3 protein is CASSFTGNYGYTF. The CDR3 DNA is TGCGCCAGCAGCTTTACGGGGAATTATGGCTACACCTTC.

J is TRBJ2-3 and V is TRBV28; D not resolved. This CDR3 is built from 14 residues. Trimming removed 1 base at V and 2 bases at J, with 7 bases between. Germline loops: CDR1 MDHEN, CDR2 SYDVKM. DNA for the CDR3: TGTGCCAGCAGTTTATCCGAGCCCACAGATACGCAGTATTTT. Its protein is CASSLSEPTDTQYF.

Details on this clone: Its ends do not fully match the called genes, so a read error is possible. V is TRBV11-2 and J is TRBJ2-7; D is ambiguous. Germline V lookup: CDR1 SGHAT, CDR2 FQNNGV. CDR3 length: 9 amino acids. CDR3 loop: CASSPEFSF. CDR3 in DNA: TGTGCCAGCAGCCCCGAATTTTCTTTC.

The genes are TRBV5-1 and TRBJ2-1, with 10 nucleotides matching TRBD2. V was clipped by 4 bases and J by 4 bases; unmatched bases: 5. Germline V gives CDR1 SGHRS, CDR2 YFSETQ. The CDR3 is made up of 15 amino acids. In DNA, the CDR3 is TGCGCCAGCAGCCTAGCGGGAGCCCTGTACAATGAGCAGTTCTTC. Protein: CASSLAGALYNEQFF.

This rearrangement joins TRBV27 to TRBJ2-7; maybe TRBD1 (5 bases). This CDR3 comprises 16 residues. V lost 6 bases and J 0 bases, leaving 18 bases between the germline ends. Germline values: CDR1 MNHEY, CDR2 SMNVEV (reference sequence). This chain's CDR3 is CASSRTQGGSSYEQYF. The CDR3 DNA follows: TGTGCCAGCAGCCGAACTCAGGGTGGAAGCTCCTACGAGCAGTACTTC.

The chain combines TRBV9 with TRBJ2-3; 9 positions match TRBD2. CDR1 is SGDLS and CDR2 is YYNGEE in the germline V gene. The CDR3 spans 16 residues. V was clipped by 1 base and J by 2 bases; unmatched bases: 5. For the CDR3, the DNA is TGTGCCAGCAGCGTAAACCTAGCGGGGACCACAGATACGCAGTATTTT. It is translated as CASSVNLAGTTDTQYF.